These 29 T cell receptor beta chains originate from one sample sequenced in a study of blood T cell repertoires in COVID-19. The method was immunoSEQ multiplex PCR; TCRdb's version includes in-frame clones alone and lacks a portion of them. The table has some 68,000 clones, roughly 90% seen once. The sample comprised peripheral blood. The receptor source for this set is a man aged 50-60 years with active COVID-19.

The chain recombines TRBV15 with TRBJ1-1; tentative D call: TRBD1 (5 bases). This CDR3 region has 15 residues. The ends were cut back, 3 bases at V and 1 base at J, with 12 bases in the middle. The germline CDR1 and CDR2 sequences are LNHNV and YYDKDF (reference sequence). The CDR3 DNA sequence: TGTGCCACCAGCAGGGGACTCGAGCGGAACACTGAAGCTTTCTTT. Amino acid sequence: CATSRGLERNTEAFF. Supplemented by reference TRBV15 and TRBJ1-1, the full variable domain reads DAMVIQNPRYQVTQFGKPVTLSCSQTLNHNVMYWYQQKSSQAPKLLFHYYDKDFNNEADTPDNFQSRRPNTSFCFLDIRSPGLGDTAMYLCATSRGLERNTEAFFGQGTRLTVV.

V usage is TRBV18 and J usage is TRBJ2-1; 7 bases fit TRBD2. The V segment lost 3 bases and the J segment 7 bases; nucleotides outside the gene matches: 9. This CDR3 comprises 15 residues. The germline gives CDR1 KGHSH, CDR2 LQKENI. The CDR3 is CASSPPRGVGNEQFF. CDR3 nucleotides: TGTGCCAGCTCACCGCCTCGGGGGGTAGGGAATGAGCAGTTCTTC.

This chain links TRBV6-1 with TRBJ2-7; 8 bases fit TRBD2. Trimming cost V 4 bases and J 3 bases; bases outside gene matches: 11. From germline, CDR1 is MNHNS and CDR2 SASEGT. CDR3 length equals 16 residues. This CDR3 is CASSAPGHSGNYEQYF. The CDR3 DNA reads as TGTGCCAGCAGTGCCCCCGGCCATAGCGGGAACTACGAGCAGTACTTC.

The CDR3 spells CASSLSGYGDTQYF. The CDR3 bases are TGTGCCAGCAGCTTAAGCGGGTACGGGGATACGCAGTATTTT. This chain connects TRBV7-3 to TRBJ2-3; weak D call: TRBD2 (5 bases). This CDR3 is built from 14 residues. The ends were cut back, 1 base at V and 6 bases at J, with 11 bases in the middle. The germline V gene has CDR1 SGHTA and CDR2 FQGTGA.

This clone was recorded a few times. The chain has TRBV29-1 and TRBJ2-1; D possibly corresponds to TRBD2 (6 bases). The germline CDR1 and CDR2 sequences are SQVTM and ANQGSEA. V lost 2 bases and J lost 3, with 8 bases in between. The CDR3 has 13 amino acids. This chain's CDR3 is CSVELGGYNEQFF. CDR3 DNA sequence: TGCAGCGTTGAACTCGGGGGCTACAATGAGCAGTTCTTC.

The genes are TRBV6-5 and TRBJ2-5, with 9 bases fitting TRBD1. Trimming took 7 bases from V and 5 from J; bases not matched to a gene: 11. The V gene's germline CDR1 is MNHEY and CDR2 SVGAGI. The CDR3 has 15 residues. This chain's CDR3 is CASTYRGRGDETQYF. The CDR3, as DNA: TGTGCCAGCACCTACAGGGGGCGCGGAGATGAGACCCAGTACTTC.

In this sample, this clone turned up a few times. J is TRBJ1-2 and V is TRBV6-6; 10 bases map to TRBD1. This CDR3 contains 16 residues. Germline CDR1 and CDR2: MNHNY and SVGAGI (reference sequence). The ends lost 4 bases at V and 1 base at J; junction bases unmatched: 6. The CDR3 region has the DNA TGTGCCAGCAGTTTGTACGGGGACAGGGGTAACTATGGCTACACCTTC. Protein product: CASSLYGDRGNYGYTF.

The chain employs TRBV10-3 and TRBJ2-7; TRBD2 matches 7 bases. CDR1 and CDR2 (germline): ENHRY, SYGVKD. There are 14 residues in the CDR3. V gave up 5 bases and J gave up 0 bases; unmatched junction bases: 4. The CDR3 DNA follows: TGTGCCATCAGTTACGGGGACTACTCCTACGAGCAGTACTTC. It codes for CAISYGDYSYEQYF.

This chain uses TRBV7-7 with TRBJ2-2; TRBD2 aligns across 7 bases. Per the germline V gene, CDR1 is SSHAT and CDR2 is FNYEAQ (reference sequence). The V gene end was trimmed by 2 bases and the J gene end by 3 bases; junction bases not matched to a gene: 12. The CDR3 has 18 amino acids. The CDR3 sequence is CASSLLWGGSEDTGELFF. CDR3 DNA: TGTGCCAGCAGCTTACTGTGGGGCGGGAGTGAGGACACCGGGGAGCTGTTTTTT.

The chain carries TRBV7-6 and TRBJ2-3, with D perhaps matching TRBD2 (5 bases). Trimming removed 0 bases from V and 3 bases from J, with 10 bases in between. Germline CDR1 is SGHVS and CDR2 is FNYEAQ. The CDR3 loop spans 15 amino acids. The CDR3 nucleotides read TGTGCCAGCAGCTTAGCCCCACTAGGTACAGATACGCAGTATTTT. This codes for CASSLAPLGTDTQYF.

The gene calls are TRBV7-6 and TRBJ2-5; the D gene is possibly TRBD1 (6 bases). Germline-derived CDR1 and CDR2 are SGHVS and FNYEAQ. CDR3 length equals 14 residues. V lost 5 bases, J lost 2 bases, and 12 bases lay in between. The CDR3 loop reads CASSTTGKQETQYF. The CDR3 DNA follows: TGTGCCAGCAGCACCACAGGGAAACAAGAGACCCAGTACTTC.

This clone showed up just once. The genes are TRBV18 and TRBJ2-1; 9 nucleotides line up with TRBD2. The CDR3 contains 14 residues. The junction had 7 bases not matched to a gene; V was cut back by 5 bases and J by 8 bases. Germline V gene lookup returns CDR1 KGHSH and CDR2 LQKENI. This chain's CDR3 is CASSYGLATHEQFF. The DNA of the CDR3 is TGTGCCAGCTCATACGGACTAGCGACCCATGAGCAGTTCTTC.

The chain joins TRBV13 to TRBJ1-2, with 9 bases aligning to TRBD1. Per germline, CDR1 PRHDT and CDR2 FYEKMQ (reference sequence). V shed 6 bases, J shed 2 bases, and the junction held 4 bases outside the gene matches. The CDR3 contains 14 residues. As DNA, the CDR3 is TGTGCCAGCAGTGTAGACAGGGGGAACTATGGCTACACCTTC. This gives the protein CASSVDRGNYGYTF.

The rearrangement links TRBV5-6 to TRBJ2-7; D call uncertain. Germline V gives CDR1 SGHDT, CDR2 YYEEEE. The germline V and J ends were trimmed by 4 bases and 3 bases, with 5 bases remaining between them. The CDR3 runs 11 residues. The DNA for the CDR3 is TGTGCCAGCAGCGCGAACTACGAGCAGTACTTC. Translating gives CASSANYEQYF.

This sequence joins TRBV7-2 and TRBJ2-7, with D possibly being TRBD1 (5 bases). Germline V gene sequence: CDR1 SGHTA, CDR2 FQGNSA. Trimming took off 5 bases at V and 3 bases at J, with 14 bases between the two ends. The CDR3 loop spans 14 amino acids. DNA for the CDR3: TGTGCCAGCAGCCCGAGACAGACCCTCTACGAGCAGTACTTC. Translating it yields CASSPRQTLYEQYF.

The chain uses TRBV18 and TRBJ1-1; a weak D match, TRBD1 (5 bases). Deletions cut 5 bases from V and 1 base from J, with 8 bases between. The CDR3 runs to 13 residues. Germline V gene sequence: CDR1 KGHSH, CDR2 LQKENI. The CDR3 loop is CASSIDRNTEAFF. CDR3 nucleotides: TGTGCCAGCTCAATAGACAGGAACACTGAAGCTTTCTTT.

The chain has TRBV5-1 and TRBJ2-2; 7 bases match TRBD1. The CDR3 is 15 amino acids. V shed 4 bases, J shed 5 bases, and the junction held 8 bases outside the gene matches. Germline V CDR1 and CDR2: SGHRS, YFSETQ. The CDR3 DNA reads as TGCGCCAGCAGCAATCCAGGGGGAAGAACCGGGGAGCTGTTTTTT. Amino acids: CASSNPGGRTGELFF.

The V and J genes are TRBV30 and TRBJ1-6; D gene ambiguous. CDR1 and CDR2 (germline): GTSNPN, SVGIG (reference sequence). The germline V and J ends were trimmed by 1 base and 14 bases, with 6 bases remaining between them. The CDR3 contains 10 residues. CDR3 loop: CAWSGGALHF. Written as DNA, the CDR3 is TGTGCCTGGAGTGGCGGGGCCCTCCACTTT.

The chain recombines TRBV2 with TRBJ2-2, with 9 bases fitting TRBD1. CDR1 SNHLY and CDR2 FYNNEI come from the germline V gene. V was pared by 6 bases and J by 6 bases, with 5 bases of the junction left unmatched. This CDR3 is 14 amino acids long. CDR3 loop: CASRGQGSAGELFF. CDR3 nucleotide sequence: TGTGCCAGCAGGGGACAGGGTTCAGCCGGGGAGCTGTTTTTT.

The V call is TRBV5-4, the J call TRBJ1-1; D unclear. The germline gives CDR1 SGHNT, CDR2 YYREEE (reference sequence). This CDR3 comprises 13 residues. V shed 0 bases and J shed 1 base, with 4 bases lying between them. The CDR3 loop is CASSLDSNTEAFF. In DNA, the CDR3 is TGTGCCAGCAGCTTGGACTCGAACACTGAAGCTTTCTTT.

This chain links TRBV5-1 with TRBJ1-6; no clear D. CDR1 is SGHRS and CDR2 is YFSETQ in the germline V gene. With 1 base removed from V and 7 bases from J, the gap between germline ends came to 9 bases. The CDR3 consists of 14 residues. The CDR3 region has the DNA TGCGCCAGCAGCTTGAATGGAGAAAATTCACCCCTCCACTTT. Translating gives CASSLNGENSPLHF.

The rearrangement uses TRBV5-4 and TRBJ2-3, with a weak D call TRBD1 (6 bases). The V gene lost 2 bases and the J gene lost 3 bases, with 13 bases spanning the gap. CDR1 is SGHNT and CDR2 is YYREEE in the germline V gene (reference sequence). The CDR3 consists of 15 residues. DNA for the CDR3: TGTGCCAGCAGCTTTAGGGGGATCGGGACAGATACGCAGTATTTT. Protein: CASSFRGIGTDTQYF.

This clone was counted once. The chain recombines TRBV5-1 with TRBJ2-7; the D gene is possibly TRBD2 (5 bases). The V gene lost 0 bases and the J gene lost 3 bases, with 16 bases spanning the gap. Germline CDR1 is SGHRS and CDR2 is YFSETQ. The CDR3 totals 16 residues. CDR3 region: CASSLAGRSGGYEQYF. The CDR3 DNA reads TGCGCCAGCAGCTTGGCCGGAAGGAGCGGCGGCTACGAGCAGTACTTC.

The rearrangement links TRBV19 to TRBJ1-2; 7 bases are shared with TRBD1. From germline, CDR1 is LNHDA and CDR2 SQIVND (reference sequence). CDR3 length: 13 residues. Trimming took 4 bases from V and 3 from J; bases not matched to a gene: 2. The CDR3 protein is CASSTRGDYGYTF. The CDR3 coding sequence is TGTGCCAGTAGTACCAGGGGGGACTATGGCTACACCTTC.

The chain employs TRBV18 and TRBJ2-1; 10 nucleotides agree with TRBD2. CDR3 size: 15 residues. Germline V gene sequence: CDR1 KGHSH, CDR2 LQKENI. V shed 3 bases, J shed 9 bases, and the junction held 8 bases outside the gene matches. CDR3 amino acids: CASSPASGGGGEQFF. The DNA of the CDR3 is TGTGCCAGCTCACCGGCTAGCGGGGGTGGTGGTGAGCAGTTCTTC.

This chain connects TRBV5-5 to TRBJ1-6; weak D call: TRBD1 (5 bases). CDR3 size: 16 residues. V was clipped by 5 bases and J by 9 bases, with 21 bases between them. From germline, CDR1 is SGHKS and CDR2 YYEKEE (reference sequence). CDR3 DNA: TGTGCCAGCAGTTCCTCGGGGGGGTACTGGGGTTCACCCCTCCACTTT. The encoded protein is CASSSSGGYWGSPLHF.

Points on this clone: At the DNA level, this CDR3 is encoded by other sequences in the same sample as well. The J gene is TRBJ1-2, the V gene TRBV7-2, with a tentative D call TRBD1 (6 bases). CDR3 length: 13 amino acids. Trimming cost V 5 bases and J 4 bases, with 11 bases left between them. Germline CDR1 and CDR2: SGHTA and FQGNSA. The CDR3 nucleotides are TGTGCCAGCAGCCGCGGACAGCTCTATGGCTACACCTTC. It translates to CASSRGQLYGYTF. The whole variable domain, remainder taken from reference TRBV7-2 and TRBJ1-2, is GAGVSQSPSNKVTEKGKDVELRCDPISGHTALYWYRQSLGQGLEFLIYFQGNSAPDKSGLPSDRFSAERTGGSVSTLTIQRTQQEDSAVYLCASSRGQLYGYTFGSGTRLTVV.

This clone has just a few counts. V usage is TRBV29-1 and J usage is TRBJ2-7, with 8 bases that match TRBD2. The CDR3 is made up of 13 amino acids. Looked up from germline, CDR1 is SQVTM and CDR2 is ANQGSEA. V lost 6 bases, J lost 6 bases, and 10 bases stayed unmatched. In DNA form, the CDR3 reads TGCAGCGTCCTTAGCGGGGCCGTCGGCGAGCAGTACTTC. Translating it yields CSVLSGAVGEQYF.

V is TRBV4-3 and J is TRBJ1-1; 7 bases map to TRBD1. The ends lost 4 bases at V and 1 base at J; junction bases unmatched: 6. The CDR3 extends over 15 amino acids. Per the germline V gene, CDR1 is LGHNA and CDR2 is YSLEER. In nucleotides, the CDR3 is TGCGCCAGCAGCCGAGAAGGGACAGAGAACACTGAAGCTTTCTTT. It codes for CASSREGTENTEAFF.